This TCR beta chain was recovered during a study of blood T cells in healthy people across ages. Primers used in a second PCR of roughly 6 to 11 cycles were a sample-barcoded 5' primer and a J-beta primer mix. TCRdb redid the calling of the 5' RACE reads with MiXCR, one entry per CDR3 protein. The sample has around 1,700,000 distinct CDR3 sequences, roughly 27% seen once. Points on this clonotype: What it recognizes is unknown.

Study observations and caveats: Considered underestimates were the diversity estimates obtained from one million T cells. Reliance upon unsorted PBMCs precluded definitive naive versus antigen-experienced comparison.

The sample consisted of blood. The receptor's source is a woman younger than 45 in good health.

The CDR3 sequence is CAIRSSYEQYF. CDR3 nucleotides: TGTGCCATCAGAAGCTCCTACGAGCAGTACTTC. V usage is TRBV10-3 and J usage is TRBJ2-7; D is unclear. The V and J ends lost 6 bases and 0 bases respectively, with 3 bases between them. The germline CDR1 and CDR2 sequences are ENHRY and SYGVKD. The CDR3 runs 11 residues.